Following are 12 T cell receptor beta chains from one sample sequenced in a study of cytomegalovirus exposure and HLA in healthy donors. Primers included in the PCR were 60 Vbeta and 13 Jbeta primers. Only in-frame clones appear in the TCRdb table, and some are missing; sequencing was by immunoSEQ multiplex PCR. The sample has 100,000 to 150,000 clones; over 70% are singletons. What was sequenced was PBMCs. Receptors were obtained from a man aged 18 to 30 in good health and CMV-seropositive.

This clone was observed a few times. The chain carries TRBV19 and TRBJ1-2; D may be TRBD1 (5 bases). V was clipped by 3 bases and J by 4 bases, with 15 bases between them. This CDR3 contains 15 residues. Germline V gives CDR1 LNHDA, CDR2 SQIVND (reference sequence). CDR3: CASSIGRGEGYGYTF. The CDR3 nucleotides are TGTGCCAGTAGTATCGGGCGGGGGGAAGGCTATGGCTACACCTTC. The variable domain in full, completed from reference TRBV19 and TRBJ1-2, reads DGGITQSPKYLFRKEGQNVTLSCEQNLNHDAMYWYRQDPGQGLRLIYYSQIVNDFQKGDIAEGYSVSREKKESFPLTVTSAQKNPTAFYLCASSIGRGEGYGYTFGSGTRLTVV.

Concerning this clone itself: No DNA is shown, since the ends of the CDR3 on it are uncertain; the CDR3 is the one TCRdb lists. J is TRBJ2-7 and V is TRBV27; the D segment call TRBD1 is taken from the table without a DNA check. In germline, CDR1 is MNHEY, CDR2 SMNVEV (reference sequence). The CDR3 region is 14 residues in length, termini included. The CDR3 reads CASSSSDKSYEQYF.

This chain joins TRBV6-1 and TRBJ1-1; D is undetermined. The germline V gene has CDR1 MNHNS and CDR2 SASEGT. V was cut by 4 bases and J by 0 bases, with 9 bases left in between. The CDR3 covers 14 residues. CDR3 loop: CASSGAILNTEAFF. As DNA, the CDR3 is TGTGCCAGCAGTGGGGCGATCCTGAACACTGAAGCTTTCTTT.

This clone was observed a handful of times. The rearrangement joins TRBV30 to TRBJ2-7, with a weak D call TRBD1 (6 bases). Trimming removed 8 bases at V and 7 bases at J, with 15 bases between. CDR1 GTSNPN and CDR2 SVGIG come from the germline V gene (reference sequence). The CDR3 is 11 amino acids. The CDR3 loop reads CAGAGAREQYF. CDR3 nucleotides: TGTGCCGGAGCAGGGGCGCGGGAGCAGTACTTC.

This CDR3 reads CSARDGETQYF. The DNA for the CDR3 is TGCAGCGCCAGGGATGGGGAGACCCAGTACTTC. The chain employs TRBV29-1 and TRBJ2-5; TRBD1 might be the D (5 bases). The V gene lost 7 bases and the J gene lost 5 bases, with 11 bases spanning the gap. Germline V gene sequence: CDR1 SQVTM, CDR2 ANQGSEA. The CDR3 has 11 amino acids.

The genes are TRBV15 and TRBJ2-3, with 9 positions matching TRBD2. CDR1 LNHNV and CDR2 YYDKDF come from the germline V gene (reference sequence). The CDR3 totals 15 residues. V lost 1 base, J lost 1 base, and 0 bases stayed unmatched. The CDR3 reads CATSRGTSGTDTQYF. In DNA, the CDR3 is TGTGCCACCAGCAGAGGGACTAGCGGCACAGATACGCAGTATTTT.

This chain connects TRBV5-4 to TRBJ1-4; TRBD1 is a possible D gene (6 bases). V lost 5 bases, J lost 5 bases, and 13 bases lay in between. Germline loops: CDR1 SGHNT, CDR2 YYREEE (reference sequence). This CDR3 contains 14 residues. The CDR3 DNA sequence: TGTGCCAGCAGTCATCAGGACAGCAATGAAAAACTGTTTTTT. Protein product: CASSHQDSNEKLFF.

The chain is built from TRBV4-3 and TRBJ2-7; 7 bases match TRBD1. CDR1 and CDR2 (germline): LGHNA, YSLEER. With V trimmed by 0 bases and J by 2 bases, 4 bases remained unmatched. The CDR3 runs 15 residues. Here the CDR3 reads CASSQEVQGTYEQYF. CDR3 coding DNA: TGCGCCAGCAGCCAAGAAGTACAGGGGACCTACGAGCAGTACTTC.

The chain recombines TRBV5-4 with TRBJ2-5, with TRBD1 matching over 7 bases. Judging by the DNA end, TRBJ2-7 fits better; the J call may be wrong. Germline CDR1 and CDR2: SGHNT and YYREEE (reference sequence). This CDR3 is 14 amino acids long. The CDR3 sequence: CASSMNRDSYEQYF. As DNA, the CDR3 is TGTGCCAGCAGCATGAATCGGGACAGCTACGAGCAGTACTTC.

This chain links TRBV9 with TRBJ2-2; 7 positions agree with TRBD2. The CDR3 length is 16 residues. The V segment lost 0 bases and the J segment 1 base; nucleotides outside the gene matches: 3. CDR1 is SGDLS, CDR2 YYNGEE, per germline. The chain's CDR3 is CASSVVPSGNTGELFF. The CDR3 DNA is TGTGCCAGCAGCGTAGTCCCTAGCGGGAACACCGGGGAGCTGTTTTTT.

The chain couples TRBV19 to TRBJ2-3; D is undetermined. The CDR3 covers 14 residues. Germline loops: CDR1 LNHDA, CDR2 SQIVND (reference sequence). V gave up 6 bases and J gave up 0 bases, with 10 bases separating them. The CDR3 sequence is CASSQTSSTDTQYF. The CDR3 coding sequence is TGTGCCAGTAGCCAGACAAGCAGCACAGATACGCAGTATTTT.

The V call is TRBV28, the J call TRBJ1-1; no reliable D call. The CDR3 is 13 amino acids. From germline, CDR1 is MDHEN and CDR2 SYDVKM. Trimming stripped 3 bases from V and 8 bases from J, with 13 bases between. The CDR3 reads CASSFGLGKEAFF. The CDR3 DNA sequence: TGTGCCAGCAGTTTCGGGTTAGGTAAAGAAGCTTTCTTT. Variable domain in full (rest from reference TRBV28 and TRBJ1-1): DVKVTQSSRYLVKRTGEKVFLECVQDMDHENMFWYRQDPGLGLRLIYFSYDVKMKEKGDIPEGYSVSREKKERFSLILESASTNQTSMYLCASSFGLGKEAFFGQGTRLTVV.